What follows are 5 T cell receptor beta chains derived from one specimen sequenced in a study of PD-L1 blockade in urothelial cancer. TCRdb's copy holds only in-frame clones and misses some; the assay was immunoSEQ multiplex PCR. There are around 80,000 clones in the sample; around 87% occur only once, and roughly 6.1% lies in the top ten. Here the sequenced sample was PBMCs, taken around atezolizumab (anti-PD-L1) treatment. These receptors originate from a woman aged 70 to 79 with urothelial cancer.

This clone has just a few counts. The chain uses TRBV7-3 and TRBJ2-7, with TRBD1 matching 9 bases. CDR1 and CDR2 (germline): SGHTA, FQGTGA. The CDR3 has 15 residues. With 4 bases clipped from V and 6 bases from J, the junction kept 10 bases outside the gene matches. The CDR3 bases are TGTGCCAGCAGCTCCACAGGGGGCGTCTCCGGCGAGCAGTACTTC. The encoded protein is CASSSTGGVSGEQYF.

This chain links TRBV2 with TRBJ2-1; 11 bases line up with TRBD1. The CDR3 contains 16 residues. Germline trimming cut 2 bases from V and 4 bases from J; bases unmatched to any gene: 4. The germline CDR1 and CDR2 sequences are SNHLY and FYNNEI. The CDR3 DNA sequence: TGTGCCAGCAGTGAAAGGACAGGGGGCTATTACAATGAGCAGTTCTTC. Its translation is CASSERTGGYYNEQFF.

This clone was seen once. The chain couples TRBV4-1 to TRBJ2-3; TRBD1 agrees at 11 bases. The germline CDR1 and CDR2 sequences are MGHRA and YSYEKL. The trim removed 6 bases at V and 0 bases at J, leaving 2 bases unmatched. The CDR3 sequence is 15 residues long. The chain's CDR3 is CASRGTGGSTDTQYF. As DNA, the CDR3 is TGCGCCAGCAGAGGGACAGGGGGGAGCACAGATACGCAGTATTTT.

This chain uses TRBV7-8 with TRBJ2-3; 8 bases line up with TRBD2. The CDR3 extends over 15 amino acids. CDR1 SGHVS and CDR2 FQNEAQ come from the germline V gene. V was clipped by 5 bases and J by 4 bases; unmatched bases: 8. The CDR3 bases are TGTGCCAGCAGCCTTAGACTGCGGGGGGCAGATACGCAGTATTTT. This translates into CASSLRLRGADTQYF.

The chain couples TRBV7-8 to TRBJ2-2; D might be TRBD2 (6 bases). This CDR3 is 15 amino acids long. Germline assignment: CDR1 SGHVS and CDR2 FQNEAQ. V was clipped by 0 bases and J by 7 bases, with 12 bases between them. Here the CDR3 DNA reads TGTGCCAGCAGCTTAGCGCGGGGTTTGTTCGGGGAGCTGTTTTTT. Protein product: CASSLARGLFGELFF. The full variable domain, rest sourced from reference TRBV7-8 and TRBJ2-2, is GAGVSQSPRYKVAKRGQDVALRCDPISGHVSLFWYQQALGQGPEFLTYFQNEAQLDKSGLPSDRFFAERPEGSVSTLKIQRTQQEDSAVYLCASSLARGLFGELFFGEGSRLTVL.